This is a list of T cell receptor beta chains from one sample in a study of cytomegalovirus exposure and HLA in healthy donors. Using immunoSEQ multiplex PCR, the repertoire was profiled, and TCRdb retains in-frame clones only, with some absent. This sample has 130,000 to 150,000 clones, with 88% found just once. The sample was PBMCs. Receptor source: a woman aged 18 to 35 in good health and CMV-seropositive. The CDR3 runs from the conserved cysteine through the conserved F or W.

J gene: TRBJ1-4
V gene: TRBV6-1
CDR3 length: 13
CDR3 protein: CASSLQGEEKLFF

J gene: TRBJ2-5
V gene: TRBV2
CDR3 length: 12
CDR3 protein: CASTDWEETQYF

J gene: TRBJ2-7
V gene: TRBV28
CDR3 length: 14
CDR3 protein: CASSPLGGAYEQYF

J gene: TRBJ1-1
V gene: TRBV5-1
CDR3 length: 15
CDR3 protein: CASSLGGTGNTEAFF

J gene: TRBJ2-3
V gene: TRBV7-3
CDR3 length: 15
CDR3 protein: CASSLMTSSTDTQYF

J gene: TRBJ2-3
V gene: TRBV15
CDR3 length: 16
CDR3 protein: CATSRDLLAGTNTQYF

J gene: TRBJ2-5
V gene: TRBV5-1
CDR3 length: 15
CDR3 protein: CASSIGAQGTETQYF

J gene: TRBJ1-4
V gene: TRBV7-9
CDR3 length: 14
CDR3 protein: CASSYQATNEKLFF

J gene: TRBJ1-3
V gene: TRBV11-1
CDR3 length: 12
CDR3 protein: CASSLPGNTIYF

J gene: TRBJ2-5
V gene: TRBV5-1
CDR3 length: 16
CDR3 protein: CASSPGTSGGQETQYF

J gene: TRBJ2-3
V gene: TRBV28
CDR3 length: 17
CDR3 protein: CASSLAPNAGGPDTQYF

J gene: TRBJ2-2
V gene: TRBV5-4
CDR3 length: 16
CDR3 protein: CASSPPGLGNTGELFF

J gene: TRBJ2-1
V gene: TRBV19
CDR3 length: 14
CDR3 protein: CASSMGTSQNEQFF

J gene: TRBJ2-1
V gene: TRBV25-1
CDR3 length: 15
CDR3 protein: CASSEWLAGVSEQFF

J gene: TRBJ1-5
V gene: TRBV15
CDR3 length: 17
CDR3 protein: CARARDRGHGSNQPQHF

J gene: TRBJ1-5
V gene: TRBV30
CDR3 length: 16
CDR3 protein: CAWSVRENRLDQPQHF

J gene: TRBJ2-1
V gene: TRBV4-2
CDR3 length: 15
CDR3 protein: CASSQEWSSYNEQFF